The 28 T cell receptor beta chains below were found in one sample sequenced in a study of early T cells in non-severe SARS-CoV-2 infection. Each CDR3 protein gets one entry after TCRdb re-called the 5' RACE reads with MiXCR. The repertoire has about 60,000 distinct CDR3 sequences, around 12% of them found once; the top ten carry around 4.6%. The sample taken for sequencing was whole blood. These receptors were collected from an adult who was a healthcare worker with PCR-confirmed SARS-CoV-2 infection or an uninfected control (not recorded which).

This clonotype was detected only a few times. The chain combines TRBV29-1 with TRBJ2-5; D gene ambiguous. V was shortened by 4 bases and J by 0 bases, with 6 bases between the two germline ends. This CDR3 has 12 residues. Germline CDR1 SQVTM, CDR2 ANQGSEA. CDR3 protein: CSVVGNQETQYF. CDR3 in DNA: TGCAGCGTTGTAGGGAACCAAGAGACCCAGTACTTC.

This clonotype was recorded at least ten times. The chain combines TRBV29-1 with TRBJ2-1; TRBD2 aligns across 9 bases. The CDR3 is made up of 14 amino acids. From germline, CDR1 is SQVTM and CDR2 ANQGSEA. After removal of 7 bases from V and 7 bases from J, the junction contained 11 bases not matched to a gene. The CDR3 nucleotides read TGCAGCGCTGCAGTAGCGGGAGAGGATAATGAGCAGTTCTTC. This codes for CSAAVAGEDNEQFF.

This clonotype appeared many times. This rearrangement joins TRBV24-1 to TRBJ2-3; no firm D call. V was shortened by 6 bases and J by 0 bases, with 12 bases between the two germline ends. Germline values: CDR1 KGHDR, CDR2 SFDVKD. CDR3 length: 15 residues. The CDR3: CATSLQDPSTDTQYF. The CDR3 DNA reads TGTGCCACCAGTCTGCAGGACCCTAGCACAGATACGCAGTATTTT.

At least ten counts were recorded for this clonotype. The J gene is TRBJ1-5, the V gene TRBV27, with a possible D match to TRBD1 (6 bases). Germline loops: CDR1 MNHEY, CDR2 SMNVEV (reference sequence). This CDR3 region has 13 residues. V was trimmed by 11 bases and J by 7 bases, leaving 18 bases between them. The CDR3 sequence is CAVGRDQGQPQHF. DNA of the CDR3: TGTGCCGTAGGTCGGGACCAGGGGCAGCCCCAGCATTTT.

This sequence joins TRBV7-3 and TRBJ2-7; 10 nucleotides agree with TRBD2. The CDR3 covers 15 residues. Germline trimming cut 5 bases from V and 2 bases from J; bases unmatched to any gene: 6. Germline V gene sequence: CDR1 SGHTA, CDR2 FQGTGA. Written as DNA, the CDR3 is TGTGCCAGCAGCCGAGCGGGAGGGTTGACCTACGAGCAGTACTTC. This codes for CASSRAGGLTYEQYF. Full variable domain (remainder filled in from reference TRBV7-3 and TRBJ2-7): GAGVSQTPSNKVTEKGKYVELRCDPISGHTALYWYRQSLGQGPEFLIYFQGTGAADDSGLPNDRFFAVRPEGSVSTLKIQRTERGDSAVYLCASSRAGGLTYEQYFGPGTRLTVT.

Comment on this clonotype: This may come from a read error, since a much larger clone is one base off. J is TRBJ2-3 and V is TRBV12-3 or TRBV12-4, with D perhaps TRBD2 (6 bases). This CDR3 is built from 11 residues. CDR3 bases: TGTGTCAGCAGTTTTAGGGACTGGCAGTATTTT. Translating it yields CVSSFRDWQYF.

Only a few counts were recorded for this clonotype. The gene calls are TRBV6-5 and TRBJ2-2, with TRBD1 matching over 10 bases. The CDR3 is made up of 15 amino acids. The germline V gene encodes CDR1 MNHEY and CDR2 SVGAGI. With V trimmed by 8 bases and J by 7 bases, 10 bases remained unmatched. CDR3 protein: CASRPGQGLVGELFF. The CDR3 DNA reads TGTGCCAGCCGGCCGGGACAGGGGCTAGTCGGGGAGCTGTTTTTT.

This clonotype has more than one count but fewer than ten. The V and J genes are TRBV9 and TRBJ2-2; 9 nucleotides align to TRBD1. Germline CDR1 is SGDLS and CDR2 is YYNGEE. Losses at the gene ends were 3 bases for V and 6 bases for J; bases not matched to a gene: 6. This CDR3 has 15 residues. The CDR3 DNA follows: TGTGCCAGCAGCGCCGGGACAGGGTCCTCCGGGGAGCTGTTTTTT. This encodes CASSAGTGSSGELFF.

This clonotype was detected only a few times. The J gene is TRBJ1-4, the V gene TRBV6-1; D ambiguous. Trimming cost V 7 bases and J 0 bases, with 9 bases left between them. The CDR3 spans 14 residues. Germline V gives CDR1 MNHNS, CDR2 SASEGT. The CDR3 bases are TGTGCCAGCATGGTCGGGGCAACTAATGAAAAACTGTTTTTT. Translating it yields CASMVGATNEKLFF.

This clonotype was picked up many times. The rearrangement uses TRBV7-6 and TRBJ2-7, with 11 bases identical to TRBD2. CDR3 length equals 15 residues. The germline CDR1 and CDR2 sequences are SGHVS and FNYEAQ. Trimming at V came to 5 bases and at J to 2 bases, leaving 5 bases not matched to a gene. The DNA for the CDR3 is TGTGCCAGCAGCGCTGATAGCGGGAGGGCCTACGAGCAGTACTTC. Its protein is CASSADSGRAYEQYF.

The chain recombines TRBV29-1 with TRBJ1-4, with D possibly TRBD1 on 5 matching bases. V lost 7 bases, J lost 6 bases, and 12 bases lay in between. The CDR3 covers 12 residues. CDR1 is SQVTM and CDR2 is ANQGSEA in the germline V gene. Here the CDR3 DNA reads TGCAGCGGCTACTCGGGGGATGAAAAACTGTTTTTT. Protein product: CSGYSGDEKLFF.

This clonotype has only a few counts. The chain is built from TRBV27 and TRBJ1-2, with a weak D call TRBD1 (6 bases). This CDR3 spans 13 amino acids. The V gene's germline CDR1 is MNHEY and CDR2 SMNVEV (reference sequence). V lost 3 bases and J lost 8, with 13 bases in between. The CDR3 coding sequence is TGTGCCAGCAGTTTCATTTCAGGGGTCGGCTACACCTTC. Translated, it gives CASSFISGVGYTF.

This clonotype was seen ten or more times. This chain links TRBV7-2 with TRBJ2-7; a weak D match, TRBD1 (5 bases). The CDR3 covers 13 residues. Trimming cost V 1 base and J 4 bases, with 8 bases left between them. CDR1 and CDR2 from the germline V gene are SGHTA and FQGNSA. The CDR3 DNA reads as TGTGCCAGCAGCTTAGTACGACAGTACGAGCAGTACTTC. It encodes CASSLVRQYEQYF. The full variable domain, rest sourced from reference TRBV7-2 and TRBJ2-7, is GAGVSQSPSNKVTEKGKDVELRCDPISGHTALYWYRQSLGQGLEFLIYFQGNSAPDKSGLPSDRFSAERTGGSVSTLTIQRTQQEDSAVYLCASSLVRQYEQYFGPGTRLTVT.

This clonotype was observed many times. The gene calls are TRBV29-1 and TRBJ2-1; 12 nucleotides agree with TRBD1. Germline lookup yields CDR1 SQVTM and CDR2 ANQGSEA. The CDR3 totals 14 residues. V lost 7 bases and J lost 9; bases outside the gene matches: 10. CDR3 region: CSAARDRGLSEQFF. The CDR3 nucleotides are TGCAGCGCCGCGAGGGACAGGGGGCTAAGTGAGCAGTTCTTC.

The genes are TRBV23-1 and TRBJ2-1, with 11 bases identical to TRBD2. TRBV23-1 qualifies as an ORF whose function is uncertain. The CDR3 covers 17 residues. Trimming removed 0 bases from V and 6 bases from J; junction bases left unmatched: 7. In DNA form, the CDR3 reads TGCGCCAGCAGTCAATCGATGACTAGCGGGGATTGCAATGAGCAGTTCTTC. This sequence encodes CASSQSMTSGDCNEQFF.

The V gene is TRBV20-1, the J gene TRBJ2-1; a possible D gene is TRBD2 (6 bases). This CDR3 contains 10 residues. The ends were cut back, 6 bases at V and 8 bases at J, with 8 bases in the middle. CDR1 and CDR2 (germline): DFQATT, SNEGSKA (reference sequence). The CDR3 sequence is CSARRDEQFF. The CDR3 nucleotides read TGCAGTGCCAGGAGGGATGAGCAGTTCTTC.

Ten or more counts support this clonotype. The genes are TRBV7-2 and TRBJ2-1, with 7 bases aligning to TRBD1. The CDR3 consists of 13 residues. The trim removed 2 bases at V and 6 bases at J, leaving 1 base unmatched. Germline CDR1 and CDR2: SGHTA and FQGNSA. The CDR3 loop is CASSLNRGNEQFF. The CDR3 DNA follows: TGTGCCAGCAGCTTAAACAGGGGCAATGAGCAGTTCTTC. The variable domain in full, with the rest retrieved from reference TRBV7-2 and TRBJ2-1, is GAGVSQSPSNKVTEKGKDVELRCDPISGHTALYWYRQSLGQGLEFLIYFQGNSAPDKSGLPSDRFSAERTGGSVSTLTIQRTQQEDSAVYLCASSLNRGNEQFFGPGTRLTVL.

This clonotype showed up many times. The rearrangement joins TRBV28 to TRBJ1-1; 8 bases line up with TRBD1. V lost 5 bases to trimming and J lost 6 bases; unmatched junction nucleotides: 11. Germline loops: CDR1 MDHEN, CDR2 SYDVKM. The CDR3 runs 15 residues. The CDR3 sequence: CASSPPLGQGPEAFF. The CDR3 DNA is TGTGCCAGCAGTCCCCCTTTAGGACAGGGCCCTGAAGCTTTCTTT.

This clonotype was seen many times. The V and J genes are TRBV19 and TRBJ2-1, with 9 bases lining up with TRBD2. The CDR3 loop spans 16 amino acids. The V gene's germline CDR1 is LNHDA and CDR2 SQIVND (reference sequence). V shed 4 bases, J shed 8 bases, and the junction held 12 bases outside the gene matches. The CDR3 region is CASSNKKLAGIDEQFF. The CDR3 DNA sequence: TGTGCCAGTAGTAATAAAAAGCTAGCGGGGATCGATGAGCAGTTCTTC.

This clonotype has ten or more counts. The rearrangement uses TRBV12-3 or TRBV12-4 and TRBJ1-2, with 8 bases fitting TRBD1. After removal of 8 bases from V and 8 bases from J, the junction contained 13 bases not matched to a gene. The CDR3 consists of 14 residues. CDR3 loop: CASCPPGGAGGYTF. The CDR3, as DNA: TGTGCCAGCTGCCCCCCAGGGGGCGCGGGGGGCTACACCTTC.

This clonotype was detected ten times or more. Here the CDR3 DNA reads TGTGCCAGCAGTTCGACCGATGGGCGGGGGGAGCTGTTTTTT. Protein product: CASSSTDGRGELFF. The V gene is TRBV12-3 or TRBV12-4, the J gene TRBJ2-2; no reliable D call. Deletions cut 4 bases from V and 8 bases from J, with 14 bases between. The CDR3 has 14 amino acids.

This clonotype has only a few counts. The chain links TRBV3-1 to TRBJ2-2, with D tentatively TRBD1 or TRBD2 (5 bases each). V lost 3 bases to trimming and J lost 1 base, with 9 bases between them. The CDR3 has 15 amino acids. Per the germline V gene, CDR1 is LGHDT and CDR2 is YNNKEL (reference sequence). CDR3 residues: CASSHRDVNTGELFF. The CDR3, as DNA: TGTGCCAGCAGCCACAGGGACGTGAACACCGGGGAGCTGTTTTTT.

Ten or more counts support this clonotype. This chain connects TRBV9 to TRBJ2-5, with a tentative D call TRBD1 (6 bases). The CDR3 is 15 amino acids. The germline V and J ends were trimmed by 4 bases and 5 bases, with 18 bases remaining between them. Germline V gene sequence: CDR1 SGDLS, CDR2 YYNGEE. This CDR3 reads CASSFSGTFGETQYF. The CDR3 region has the DNA TGTGCCAGCAGCTTCTCCGGGACATTCGGCGAGACCCAGTACTTC. The whole variable domain, remainder taken from reference TRBV9 and TRBJ2-5, is DSGVTQTPKHLITATGQRVTLRCSPRSGDLSVYWYQQSLDQGLQFLIQYYNGEERAKGNILERFSAQQFPDLHSELNLSSLELGDSALYFCASSFSGTFGETQYFGPGTRLLVL.

This clonotype showed up many times. V gene TRBV10-3 combines with J gene TRBJ2-7, with 10 bases lining up with TRBD1. Germline CDR1 and CDR2: ENHRY and SYGVKD. Unmatched junction bases numbered 4, after V lost 4 bases and J lost 4 bases. This CDR3 has 14 residues. CDR3 amino acids: CAISGGQGEYEQYF. The CDR3 region has the DNA TGTGCCATCAGTGGTGGACAGGGGGAGTACGAGCAGTACTTC.

This clonotype has only a few counts. The chain employs TRBV5-1 and TRBJ2-5; tentatively, D is TRBD1 (5 bases). In germline, CDR1 is SGHRS, CDR2 YFSETQ. The CDR3 runs to 14 residues. V was cut by 0 bases and J by 0 bases, with 6 bases left in between. The CDR3 nucleotides read TGCGCCAGCAGCTTGGGGACATACCAAGAGACCCAGTACTTC. This gives the protein CASSLGTYQETQYF.

The gene calls are TRBV28 and TRBJ2-7, with TRBD2 as a possible D gene (5 bases). The CDR3 is 11 residues long. Trimming left V 9 bases short and J 5 bases short, with 11 bases between. From germline, CDR1 is MDHEN and CDR2 SYDVKM. The CDR3 nucleotides read TGTGCCAGTCTCCTGCGGGACGAGCAGTACTTC. This encodes CASLLRDEQYF.

This clonotype was seen repeatedly, ten times or more. The rearrangement joins TRBV30 to TRBJ1-6, with a tentative D call TRBD1 (5 bases). The CDR3 loop spans 12 amino acids. Germline-derived CDR1 and CDR2 are GTSNPN and SVGIG (reference sequence). The V gene lost 3 bases and the J gene lost 13 bases, with 13 bases spanning the gap. Here the CDR3 DNA reads TGTGCCTGGAGAGCAACAGGTTCCCCCCTCCACTTT. It codes for CAWRATGSPLHF.

The table lists this clonotype with many counts. V is TRBV10-3 and J is TRBJ2-3; 10 bases map to TRBD1. V was pared by 6 bases and J by 2 bases, with 2 bases of the junction left unmatched. The CDR3 is made up of 14 amino acids. In germline, CDR1 is ENHRY, CDR2 SYGVKD. CDR3 sequence: CAIRGTGATDTQYF. The CDR3 DNA is TGTGCCATCAGGGGGACAGGGGCCACAGATACGCAGTATTTT.